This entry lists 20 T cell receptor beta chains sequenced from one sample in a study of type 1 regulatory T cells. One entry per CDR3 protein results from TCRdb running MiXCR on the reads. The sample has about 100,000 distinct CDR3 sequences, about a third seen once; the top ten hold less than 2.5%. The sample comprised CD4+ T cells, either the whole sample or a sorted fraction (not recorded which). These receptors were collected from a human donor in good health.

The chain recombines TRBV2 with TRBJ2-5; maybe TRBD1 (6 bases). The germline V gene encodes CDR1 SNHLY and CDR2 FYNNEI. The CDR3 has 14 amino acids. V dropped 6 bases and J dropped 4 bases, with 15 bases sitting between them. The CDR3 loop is CASSVGTQGETQYF. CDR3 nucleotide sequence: TGTGCCAGCAGCGTGGGGACACAGGGAGAGACCCAGTACTTC.

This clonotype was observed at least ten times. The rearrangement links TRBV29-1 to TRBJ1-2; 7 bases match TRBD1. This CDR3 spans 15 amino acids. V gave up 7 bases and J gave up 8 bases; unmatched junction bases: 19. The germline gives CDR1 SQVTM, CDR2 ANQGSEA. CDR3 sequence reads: CSAKTGTPLGGGYTF. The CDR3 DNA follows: TGCAGCGCTAAGACAGGGACGCCCCTCGGCGGAGGCTACACCTTC.

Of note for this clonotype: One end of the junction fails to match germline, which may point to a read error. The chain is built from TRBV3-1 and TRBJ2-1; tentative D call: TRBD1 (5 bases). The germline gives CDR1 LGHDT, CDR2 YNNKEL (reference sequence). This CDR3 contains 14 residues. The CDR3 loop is CTSRRAGSYNEQFF. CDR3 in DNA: TGTACCAGCCGCCGGGCAGGGTCCTACAATGAGCAGTTCTTC.

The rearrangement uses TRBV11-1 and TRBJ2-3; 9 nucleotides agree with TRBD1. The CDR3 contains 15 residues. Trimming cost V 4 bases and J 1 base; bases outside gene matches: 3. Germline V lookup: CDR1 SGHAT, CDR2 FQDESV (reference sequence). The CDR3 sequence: CASSSNRGRTDTQYF. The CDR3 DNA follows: TGTGCCAGCAGCTCGAACAGGGGGCGCACAGATACGCAGTATTTT.

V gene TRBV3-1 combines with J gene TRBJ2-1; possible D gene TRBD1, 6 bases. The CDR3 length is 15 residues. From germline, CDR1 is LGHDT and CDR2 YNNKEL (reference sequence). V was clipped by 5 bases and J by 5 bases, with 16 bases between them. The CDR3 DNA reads TGTGCCAGCAGCTTTGGGACAATGGGGGACAATGAGCAGTTCTTC. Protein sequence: CASSFGTMGDNEQFF.

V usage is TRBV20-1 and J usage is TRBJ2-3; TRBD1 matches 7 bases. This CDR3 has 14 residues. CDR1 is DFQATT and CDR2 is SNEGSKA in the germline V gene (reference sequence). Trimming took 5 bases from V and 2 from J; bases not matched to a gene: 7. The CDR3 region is CSAGTAPFTDTQYF. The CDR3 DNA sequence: TGCAGTGCTGGGACAGCCCCTTTCACAGATACGCAGTATTTT.

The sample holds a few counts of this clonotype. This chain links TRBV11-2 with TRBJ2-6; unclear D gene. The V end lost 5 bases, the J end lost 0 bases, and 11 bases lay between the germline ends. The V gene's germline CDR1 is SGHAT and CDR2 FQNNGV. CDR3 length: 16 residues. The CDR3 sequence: CASSNLQFSGANVLTF. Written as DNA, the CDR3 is TGTGCCAGCAGCAACCTACAGTTCTCTGGGGCCAACGTCCTGACTTTC.

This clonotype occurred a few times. The CDR3 loop is CASSLRADNEQFF. The CDR3, as DNA: TGCGCCAGCAGCCTGAGAGCTGACAATGAGCAGTTCTTC. V is TRBV4-3 and J is TRBJ2-1; D is ambiguous. The CDR3 length is 13 residues. V lost 4 bases and J lost 5, with 9 bases in between. Germline assignment: CDR1 LGHNA and CDR2 YSLEER.

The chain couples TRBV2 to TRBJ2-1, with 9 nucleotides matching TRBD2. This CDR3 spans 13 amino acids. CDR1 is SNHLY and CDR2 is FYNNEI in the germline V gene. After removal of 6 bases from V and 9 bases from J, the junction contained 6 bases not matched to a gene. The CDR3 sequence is CASRREGPGEQFF. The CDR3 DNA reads TGTGCCAGCAGGCGGGAGGGCCCGGGTGAGCAGTTCTTC.

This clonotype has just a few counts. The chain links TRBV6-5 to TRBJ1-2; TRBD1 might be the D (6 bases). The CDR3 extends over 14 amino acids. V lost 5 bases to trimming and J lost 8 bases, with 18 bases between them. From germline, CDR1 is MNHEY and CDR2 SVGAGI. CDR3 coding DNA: TGTGCCAGCAGTGTTTCTTCGGACAGAGGCGGCTACACCTTC. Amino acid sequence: CASSVSSDRGGYTF.

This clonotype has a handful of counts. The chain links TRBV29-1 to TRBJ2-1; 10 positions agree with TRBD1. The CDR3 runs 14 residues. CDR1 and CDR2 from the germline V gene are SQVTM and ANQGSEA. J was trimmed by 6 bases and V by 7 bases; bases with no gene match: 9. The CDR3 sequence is CSASGTGVGNEQFF. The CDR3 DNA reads TGCAGCGCGTCGGGGACAGGGGTGGGCAATGAGCAGTTCTTC.

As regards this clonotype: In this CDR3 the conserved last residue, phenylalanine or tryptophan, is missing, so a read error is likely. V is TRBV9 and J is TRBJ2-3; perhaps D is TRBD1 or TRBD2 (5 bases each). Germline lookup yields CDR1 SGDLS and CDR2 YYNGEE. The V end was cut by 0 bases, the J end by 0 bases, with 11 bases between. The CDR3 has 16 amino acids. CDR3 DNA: TGTGCCAGCAGCGTAGCGGGGCGGACTAGCACAGATACGCAGTATATT. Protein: CASSVAGRTSTDTQYI.

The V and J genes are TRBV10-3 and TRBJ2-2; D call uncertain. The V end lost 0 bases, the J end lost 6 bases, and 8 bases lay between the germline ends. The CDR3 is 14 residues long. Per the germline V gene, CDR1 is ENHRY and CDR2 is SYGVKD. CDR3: CAISESRSPGELFF. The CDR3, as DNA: TGTGCCATCAGTGAGTCCCGCAGCCCCGGGGAGCTGTTTTTT.

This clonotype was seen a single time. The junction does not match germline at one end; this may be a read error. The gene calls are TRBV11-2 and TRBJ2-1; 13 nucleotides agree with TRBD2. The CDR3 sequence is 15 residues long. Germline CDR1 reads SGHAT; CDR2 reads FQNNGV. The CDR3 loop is CASSSGLAGYNEQIF. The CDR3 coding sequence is TGTGCCAGCAGCTCGGGACTAGCGGGGTACAATGAGCAGATCTTC. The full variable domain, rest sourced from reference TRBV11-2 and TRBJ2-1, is EAGVAQSPRYKIIEKRQSVAFWCNPISGHATLYWYQQILGQGPKLLIQFQNNGVVDDSQLPKDRFSAERLKGVDSTLKIQPAKLEDSAVYLCASSSGLAGYNEQIFGPGTRLTVL.

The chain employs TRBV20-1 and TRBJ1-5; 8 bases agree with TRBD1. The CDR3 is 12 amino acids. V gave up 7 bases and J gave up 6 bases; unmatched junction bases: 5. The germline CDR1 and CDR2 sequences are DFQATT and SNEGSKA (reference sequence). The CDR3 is CSVRTGSQPQHF. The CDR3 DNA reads TGCAGTGTCAGGACAGGGAGTCAGCCCCAGCATTTT.

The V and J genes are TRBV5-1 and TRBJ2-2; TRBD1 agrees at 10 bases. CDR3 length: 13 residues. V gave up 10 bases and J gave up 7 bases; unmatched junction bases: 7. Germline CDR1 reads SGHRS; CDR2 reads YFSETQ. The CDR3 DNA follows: TGCGCCGGCCGGGACAGGGGAGACGGGGAGCTGTTTTTT. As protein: CAGRDRGDGELFF.

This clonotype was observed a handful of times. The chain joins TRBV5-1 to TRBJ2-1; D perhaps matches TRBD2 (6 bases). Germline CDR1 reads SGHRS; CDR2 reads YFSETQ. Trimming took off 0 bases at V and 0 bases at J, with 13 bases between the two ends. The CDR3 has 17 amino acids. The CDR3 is CASSLGLAYSSYNEQFF. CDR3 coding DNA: TGCGCCAGCAGCTTGGGGCTAGCGTATAGCTCCTACAATGAGCAGTTCTTC. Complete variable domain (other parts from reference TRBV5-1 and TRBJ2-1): KAGVTQTPRYLIKTRGQQVTLSCSPISGHRSVSWYQQTPGQGLQFLFEYFSETQRNKGNFPGRFSGRQFSNSRSEMNVSTLELGDSALYLCASSLGLAYSSYNEQFFGPGTRLTVL.

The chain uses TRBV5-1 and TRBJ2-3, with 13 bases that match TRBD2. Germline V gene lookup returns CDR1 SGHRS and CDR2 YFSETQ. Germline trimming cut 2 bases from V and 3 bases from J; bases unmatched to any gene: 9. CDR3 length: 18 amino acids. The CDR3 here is CASSFEGLAGVSTDTQYF. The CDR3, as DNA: TGCGCCAGCAGCTTTGAAGGACTAGCGGGAGTGTCTACAGATACGCAGTATTTT.

The CDR3 sequence is CASSQGGRATWETQYF. CDR3 bases: TGTGCCAGCAGCCAAGGTGGCAGGGCAACGTGGGAGACCCAGTACTTC. The gene calls are TRBV3-1 and TRBJ2-5; D might be TRBD1 (5 bases). There are 16 residues in the CDR3. CDR1 LGHDT and CDR2 YNNKEL come from the germline V gene (reference sequence). Between the trimmed V and J ends, which lost 1 base and 5 bases, there was a span of 17 bases.

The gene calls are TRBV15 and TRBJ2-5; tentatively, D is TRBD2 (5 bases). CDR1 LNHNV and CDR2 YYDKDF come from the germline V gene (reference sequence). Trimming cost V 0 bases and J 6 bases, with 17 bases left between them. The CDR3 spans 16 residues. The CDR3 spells CATSRDLVEGMQTQYF. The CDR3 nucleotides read TGTGCCACCAGCAGAGATCTGGTTGAGGGTATGCAGACCCAGTACTTC.